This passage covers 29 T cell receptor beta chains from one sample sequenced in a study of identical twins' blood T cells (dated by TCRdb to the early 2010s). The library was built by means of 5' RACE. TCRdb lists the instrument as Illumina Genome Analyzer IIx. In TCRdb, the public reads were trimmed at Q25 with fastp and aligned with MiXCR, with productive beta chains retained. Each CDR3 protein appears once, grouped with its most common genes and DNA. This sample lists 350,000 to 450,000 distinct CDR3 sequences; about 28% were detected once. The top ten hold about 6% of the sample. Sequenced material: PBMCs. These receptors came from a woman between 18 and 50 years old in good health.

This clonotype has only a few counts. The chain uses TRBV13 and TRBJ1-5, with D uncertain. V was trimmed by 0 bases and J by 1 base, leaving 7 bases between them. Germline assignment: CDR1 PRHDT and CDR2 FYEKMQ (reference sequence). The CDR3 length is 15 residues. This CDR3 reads CASSLGGMSNQPQHF. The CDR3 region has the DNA TGTGCCAGCAGCTTAGGAGGGATGAGCAATCAGCCCCAGCATTTT. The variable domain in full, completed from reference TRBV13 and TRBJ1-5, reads AAGVIQSPRHLIKEKRETATLKCYPIPRHDTVYWYQQGPGQDPQFLISFYEKMQSDKGSIPDRFSAQQFSDYHSELNMSSLELGDSALYFCASSLGGMSNQPQHFGDGTRLSIL.

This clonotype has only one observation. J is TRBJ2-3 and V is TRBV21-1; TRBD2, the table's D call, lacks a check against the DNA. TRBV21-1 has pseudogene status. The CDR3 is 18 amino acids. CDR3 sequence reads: CASSSDRGSSGKADTQYF. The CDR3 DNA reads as TGTGCCAGCAGCAGCGATAGGGGGTCTAGCGGGAAGGCAGATACGCAGTATTTT.

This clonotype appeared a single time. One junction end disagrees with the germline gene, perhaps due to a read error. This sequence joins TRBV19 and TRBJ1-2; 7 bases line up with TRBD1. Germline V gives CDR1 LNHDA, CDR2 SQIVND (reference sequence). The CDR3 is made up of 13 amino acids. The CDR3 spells CASRGQEDYGYTF. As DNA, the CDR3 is TGTGCCAGTAGAGGACAGGAGGACTACGGCTACACCTTC.

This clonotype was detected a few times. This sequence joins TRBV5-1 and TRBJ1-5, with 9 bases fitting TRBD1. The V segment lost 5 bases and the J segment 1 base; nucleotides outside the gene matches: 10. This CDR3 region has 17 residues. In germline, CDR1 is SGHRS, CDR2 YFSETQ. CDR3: CASSTGPQGASNQPQHF. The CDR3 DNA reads TGCGCCAGCAGTACAGGTCCACAGGGGGCGAGCAATCAGCCCCAGCATTTT.

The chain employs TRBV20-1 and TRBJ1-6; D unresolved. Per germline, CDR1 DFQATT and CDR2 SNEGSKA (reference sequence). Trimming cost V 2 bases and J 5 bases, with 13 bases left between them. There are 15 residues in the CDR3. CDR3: CSARTKTRDNSPLHF. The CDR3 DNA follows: TGCAGTGCTAGAACCAAGACAAGAGATAATTCACCCCTCCACTTT.

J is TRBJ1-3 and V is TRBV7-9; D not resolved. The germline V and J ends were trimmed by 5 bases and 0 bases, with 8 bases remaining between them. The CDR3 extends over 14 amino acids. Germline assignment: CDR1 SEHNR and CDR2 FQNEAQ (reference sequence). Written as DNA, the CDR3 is TGTGCCAGCAGCCGCCCGAACTCTGGAAACACCATATATTTT. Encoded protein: CASSRPNSGNTIYF.

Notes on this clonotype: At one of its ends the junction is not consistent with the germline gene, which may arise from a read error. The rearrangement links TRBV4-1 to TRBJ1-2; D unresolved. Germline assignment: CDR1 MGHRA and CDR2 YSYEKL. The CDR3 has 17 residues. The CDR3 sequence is CASNQVVIYEKPYGYTF. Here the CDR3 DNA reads TGCGCCAGCAACCAAGTTGTCATTTACGAGAAACCCTATGGCTACACCTTC.

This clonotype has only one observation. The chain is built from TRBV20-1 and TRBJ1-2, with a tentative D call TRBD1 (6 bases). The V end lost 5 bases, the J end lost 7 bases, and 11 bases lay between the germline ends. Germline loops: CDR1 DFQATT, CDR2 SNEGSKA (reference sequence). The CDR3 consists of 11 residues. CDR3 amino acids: CSALQGCGYTF. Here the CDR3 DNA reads TGCAGTGCTCTACAGGGATGTGGCTACACCTTC.

CDR3 region: CASSTGQGSSYNEQFF. The CDR3 DNA is TGTGCCAGCAGCACGGGACAGGGTTCCTCCTACAATGAGCAGTTCTTC. This chain uses TRBV5-5 with TRBJ2-1; 9 bases align to TRBD1. Per the germline V gene, CDR1 is SGHKS and CDR2 is YYEKEE (reference sequence). The trim removed 4 bases at V and 0 bases at J, leaving 5 bases unmatched. The CDR3 sequence is 16 residues long.

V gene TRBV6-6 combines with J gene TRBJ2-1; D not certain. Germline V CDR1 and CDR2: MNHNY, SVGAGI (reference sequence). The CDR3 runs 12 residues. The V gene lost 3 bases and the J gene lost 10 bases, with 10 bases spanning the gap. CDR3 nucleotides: TGTGCCAGCAGTTATGAAGCTCACGAGCAGTTCTTC. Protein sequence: CASSYEAHEQFF.

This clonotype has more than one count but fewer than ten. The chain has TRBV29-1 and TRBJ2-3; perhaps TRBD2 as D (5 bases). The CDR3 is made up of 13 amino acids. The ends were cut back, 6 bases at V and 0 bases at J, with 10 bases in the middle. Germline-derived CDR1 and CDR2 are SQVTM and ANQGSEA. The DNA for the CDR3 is TGCAGCGTGAAAGCGGATAGCACAGATACGCAGTATTTT. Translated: CSVKADSTDTQYF.

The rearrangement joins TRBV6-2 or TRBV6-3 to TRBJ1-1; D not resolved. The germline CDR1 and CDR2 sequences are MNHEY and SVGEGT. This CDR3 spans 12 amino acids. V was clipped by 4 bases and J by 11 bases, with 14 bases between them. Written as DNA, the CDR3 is TGTGCCAGCAGTTGGGATCCTAAGACGGCTTTCTTT. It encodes CASSWDPKTAFF.

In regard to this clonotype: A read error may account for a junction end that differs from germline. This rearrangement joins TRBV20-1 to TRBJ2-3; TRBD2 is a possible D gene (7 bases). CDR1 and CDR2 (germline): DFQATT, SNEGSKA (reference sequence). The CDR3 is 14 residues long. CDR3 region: CSAPPGGGTNTQYF. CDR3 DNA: TGCAGTGCTCCACCAGGCGGGGGCACAAATACGCAGTATTTT.

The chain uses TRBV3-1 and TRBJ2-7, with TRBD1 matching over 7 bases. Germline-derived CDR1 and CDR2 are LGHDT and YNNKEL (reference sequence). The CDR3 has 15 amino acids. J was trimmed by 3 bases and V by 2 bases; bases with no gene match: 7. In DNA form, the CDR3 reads TGTGCCAGCAGCCAACTGGGACAGACCATCTACGAGCAGTACTTC. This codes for CASSQLGQTIYEQYF.

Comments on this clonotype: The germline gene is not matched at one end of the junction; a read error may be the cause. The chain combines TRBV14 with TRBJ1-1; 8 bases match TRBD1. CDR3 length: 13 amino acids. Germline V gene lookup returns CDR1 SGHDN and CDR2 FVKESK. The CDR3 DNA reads TGTGTCAGCAGCACCCTGACAGGGGCGGAAGCTTTCTTT. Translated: CVSSTLTGAEAFF. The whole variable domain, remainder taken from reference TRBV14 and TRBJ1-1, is EAGVTQFPSHSVIEKGQTVTLRCDPISGHDNLYWYRRVMGKEIKFLLHFVKESKQDESGMPNNRFLAERTGGTYSTLKVQPAELEDSGVYFCVSSTLTGAEAFFGQGTRLTVV.

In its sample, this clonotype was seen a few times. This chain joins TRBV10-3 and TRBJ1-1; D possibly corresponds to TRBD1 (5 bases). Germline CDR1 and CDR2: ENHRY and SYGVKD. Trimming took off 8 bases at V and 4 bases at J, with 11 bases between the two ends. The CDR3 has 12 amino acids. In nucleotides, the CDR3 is TGTGCCATCTTAACAGGAGGCACTGAAGCTTTCTTT. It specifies CAILTGGTEAFF.

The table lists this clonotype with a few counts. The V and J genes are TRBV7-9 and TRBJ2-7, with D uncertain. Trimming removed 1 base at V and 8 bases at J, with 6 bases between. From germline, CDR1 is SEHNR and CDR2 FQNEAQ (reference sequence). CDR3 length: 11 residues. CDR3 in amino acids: CASSLEYKQYF. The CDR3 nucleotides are TGTGCCAGCAGCTTAGAGTATAAGCAGTACTTC.

The CDR3 spells CSARGPTSGELFF. The CDR3 bases are TGCAGTGCTAGAGGTCCCACCAGCGGGGAGCTGTTTTTT. J is TRBJ2-2 and V is TRBV20-1; D is ambiguous. With 1 base removed from V and 7 bases from J, the gap between germline ends came to 10 bases. Germline V gene lookup returns CDR1 DFQATT and CDR2 SNEGSKA (reference sequence). This CDR3 has 13 amino acids.

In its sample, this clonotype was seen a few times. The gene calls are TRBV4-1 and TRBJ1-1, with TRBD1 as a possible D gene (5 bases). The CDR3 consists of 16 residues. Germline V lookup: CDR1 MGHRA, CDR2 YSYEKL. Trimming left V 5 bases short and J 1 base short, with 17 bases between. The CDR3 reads CASSESGVRGNTEAFF. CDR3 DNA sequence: TGCGCCAGCAGCGAAAGCGGGGTGAGGGGGAACACTGAAGCTTTCTTT.

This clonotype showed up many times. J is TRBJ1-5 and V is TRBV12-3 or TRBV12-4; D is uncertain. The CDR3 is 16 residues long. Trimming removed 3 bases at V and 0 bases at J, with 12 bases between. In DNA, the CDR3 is TGTGCCAGCAGTTTTTCCACCTCCTCTAGCAATCAGCCCCAGCATTTT. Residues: CASSFSTSSSNQPQHF.

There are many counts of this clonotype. The DNA of the CDR3 is TGTGCCAGCACCCTGCGGGACAGCATTCTCTACGAGCAGTACTTC. As protein: CASTLRDSILYEQYF. The V and J genes are TRBV11-2 and TRBJ2-7; possible D gene TRBD1, 7 bases. This CDR3 comprises 15 residues. Germline V gene lookup returns CDR1 SGHAT and CDR2 FQNNGV. Between the trimmed V and J ends, which lost 7 bases and 3 bases, there was a span of 19 bases.

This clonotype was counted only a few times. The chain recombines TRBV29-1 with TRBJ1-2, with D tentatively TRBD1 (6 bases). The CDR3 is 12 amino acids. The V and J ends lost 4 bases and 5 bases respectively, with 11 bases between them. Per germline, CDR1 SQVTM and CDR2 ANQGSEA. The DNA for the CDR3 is TGCAGCGTTGTGGGGACATTGTATGGCTACACCTTC. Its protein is CSVVGTLYGYTF.

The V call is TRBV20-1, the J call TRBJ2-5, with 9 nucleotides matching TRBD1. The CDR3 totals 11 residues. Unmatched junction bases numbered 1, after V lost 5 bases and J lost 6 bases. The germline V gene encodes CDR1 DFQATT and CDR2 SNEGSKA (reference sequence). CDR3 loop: CSAGTGKTQYF. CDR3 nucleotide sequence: TGCAGTGCTGGGACAGGGAAGACCCAGTACTTC.

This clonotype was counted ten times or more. This CDR3 reads CASSLTSGNTIYF. In DNA form, the CDR3 reads TGTGCCAGCAGCTTGACCTCTGGAAACACCATATATTTT. The chain links TRBV7-9 to TRBJ1-3, with D unresolved. Trimming stripped 3 bases from V and 0 bases from J, with 3 bases between. Germline-derived CDR1 and CDR2 are SEHNR and FQNEAQ (reference sequence). CDR3 length equals 13 residues.

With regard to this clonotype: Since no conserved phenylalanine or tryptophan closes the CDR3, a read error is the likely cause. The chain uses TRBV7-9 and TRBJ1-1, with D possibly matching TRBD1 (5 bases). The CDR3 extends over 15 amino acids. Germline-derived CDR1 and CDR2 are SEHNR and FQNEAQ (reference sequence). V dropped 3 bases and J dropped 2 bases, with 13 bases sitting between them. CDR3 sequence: CASSFPEGRNTEAFS. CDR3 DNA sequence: TGTGCCAGCAGCTTCCCCGAGGGACGCAACACTGAAGCTTTCTCT.

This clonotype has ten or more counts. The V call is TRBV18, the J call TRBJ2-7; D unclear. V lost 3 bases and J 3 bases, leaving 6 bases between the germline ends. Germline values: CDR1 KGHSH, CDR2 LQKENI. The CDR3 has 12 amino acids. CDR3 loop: CASSPTGYEQYF. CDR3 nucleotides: TGTGCCAGCTCACCCACCGGCTACGAGCAGTACTTC. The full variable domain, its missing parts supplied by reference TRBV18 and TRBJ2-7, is NAGVMQNPRHLVRRRGQEARLRCSPMKGHSHVYWYRQLPEEGLKFMVYLQKENIIDESGMPKERFSAEFPKEGPSILRIQQVVRGDSAAYFCASSPTGYEQYFGPGTRLTVT.

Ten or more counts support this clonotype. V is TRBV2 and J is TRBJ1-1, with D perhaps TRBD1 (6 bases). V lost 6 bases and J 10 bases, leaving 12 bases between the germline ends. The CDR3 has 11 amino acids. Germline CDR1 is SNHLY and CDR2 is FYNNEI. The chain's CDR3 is CASRGDTIAFF. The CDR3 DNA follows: TGTGCCAGCAGAGGGGACACTATAGCTTTCTTT.

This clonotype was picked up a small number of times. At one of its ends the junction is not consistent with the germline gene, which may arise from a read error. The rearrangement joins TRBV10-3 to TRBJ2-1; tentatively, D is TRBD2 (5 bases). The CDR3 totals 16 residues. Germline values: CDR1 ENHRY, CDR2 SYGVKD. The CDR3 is CAISESTGLVGNEQFF. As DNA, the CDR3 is TGTGCCATCAGCGAGTCGACGGGATTGGTAGGGAATGAGCAGTTCTTC.

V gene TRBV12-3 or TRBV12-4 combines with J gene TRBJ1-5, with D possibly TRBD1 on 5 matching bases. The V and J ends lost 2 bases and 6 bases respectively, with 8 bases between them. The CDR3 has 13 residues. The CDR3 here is CASSLLRGQPQHF. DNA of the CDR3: TGTGCCAGCAGTTTATTGAGGGGTCAGCCCCAGCATTTT.